These T cell receptor beta chains were read from a single sample in a study of T cell repertoires in cytomegalovirus infection. No antigen is known for these receptors. In TCRdb, the reads were re-called with MiXCR into one record per CDR3 protein. The data hold around 340,000 distinct CDR3 sequences, with just under 30% observed a single time. The sequencing here drew on cultured PBMCs, taken from culture after CMV antigen stimulation. These receptors were obtained from a human donor in good health (CMV status not recorded). Some clones in this sample may be carry-over from other donors' samples. Each CDR3 is given with its conserved first and last residue. Fields, in order: D gene, J gene, clone size, V gene, CDR3 protein, CDR3 DNA. The D gene is left open where the match is weak. Size is omitted from some rows. Given values are once, few, many or a class for expanded clones.

D: .
J: TRBJ2-7
size: few
V: TRBV7-9
CDR3: CASSSRFDDYEQYF
DNA: TGTGCCAGCAGCTCCCGGTTTGATGACTACGAGCAGTACTTC

D: TRBD2
J: TRBJ2-3
size: few
V: TRBV28
CDR3: CASTMGLAGGRADTQYF
DNA: TGTGCCAGCACCATGGGACTAGCGGGAGGGAGAGCAGATACGCAGTATTTT

D: .
J: TRBJ2-5
size: .
V: TRBV12-3/TRBV12-4
CDR3: CASTATAQETQYF
DNA: TGTGCCAGCACCGCGACAGCCCAAGAGACCCAGTACTTC

D: .
J: TRBJ1-5
size: .
V: TRBV18
CDR3: CASARQAPNQPQHF
DNA: TGTGCCAGCGCCCGACAGGCCCCAAATCAGCCCCAGCATTTT

D: .
J: TRBJ2-7
size: .
V: TRBV7-4
CDR3: CASSNRDTAYEQYF
DNA: TGTGCCAGCAGCAACCGGGACACGGCCTACGAGCAGTACTTC

D: TRBD2
J: TRBJ2-3
size: .
V: TRBV20-1
CDR3: CSATGLAGVTQYF
DNA: TGCAGTGCTACTGGACTAGCGGGAGTTACGCAGTATTTT

D: .
J: TRBJ1-1
size: once
V: TRBV19
CDR3: CASRTRGGKDTEAFF
DNA: TGTGCCAGTAGGACCCGCGGGGGCAAGGACACTGAAGCTTTCTTT

D: TRBD2
J: TRBJ2-3
size: few
V: TRBV6-1
CDR3: CASSPRGDSGRGTDTQYF
DNA: TGTGCCAGCAGCCCGAGGGGTGATAGCGGGAGGGGAACAGATACGCAGTATTTT

D: TRBD1
J: TRBJ2-1
size: .
V: TRBV7-9
CDR3: CASRVQGDTSEQFF
DNA: TGTGCCAGCAGAGTCCAGGGGGACACCAGTGAGCAGTTCTTC

D: .
J: TRBJ2-1
size: .
V: TRBV11-1
CDR3: CASSFRTEQFF
DNA: TGTGCCAGCAGCTTTCGAACTGAGCAGTTCTTC

D: TRBD1
J: TRBJ2-3
size: few
V: TRBV7-2
CDR3: CASSLGPTGLEYF
DNA: TGTGCCAGCAGCTTAGGCCCGACAGGGCTGGAGTATTTT

D: TRBD2
J: TRBJ2-1
size: few
V: TRBV7-6
CDR3: CASSLASSGGLRNEQFF
DNA: TGTGCCAGCAGCTTAGCCTCTAGCGGGGGGCTACGCAATGAGCAGTTCTTC

D: TRBD2
J: TRBJ2-1
size: .
V: TRBV24-1
CDR3: CATSDPFQRGPFHNEQFF
DNA: TGTGCCACCAGTGACCCATTTCAGCGGGGACCATTCCACAATGAGCAGTTCTTC

D: TRBD1
J: TRBJ1-5
size: .
V: TRBV27
CDR3: CASSTGDWGQPQHF
DNA: TGTGCCAGCAGTACAGGGGACTGGGGTCAGCCCCAGCATTTT

D: TRBD2
J: TRBJ2-7
size: many
V: TRBV29-1
CDR3: CSVVGAGGYEQYF
DNA: TGCAGCGTTGTGGGCGCGGGGGGCTACGAGCAGTACTTC

D: .
J: TRBJ2-3
size: .
V: TRBV6-6
CDR3: CASSYQAGITDTQYF
DNA: TGTGCCAGCAGTTACCAGGCGGGAATCACAGATACGCAGTATTTT

D: .
J: TRBJ1-1
size: once
V: TRBV4-1
CDR3: CASSRLQVTGITEAFF
DNA: TGCGCCAGCAGCCGACTACAAGTTACCGGGATTACTGAAGCTTTCTTT

D: TRBD2
J: TRBJ2-7
size: .
V: TRBV5-1
CDR3: CASKAGTSGYEQYF
DNA: TGCGCCAGCAAAGCCGGGACTAGCGGATACGAGCAGTACTTC

D: .
J: TRBJ1-1
size: .
V: TRBV7-3
CDR3: CASSLTTGLNTEAFF
DNA: TGTGCCAGCAGCTTAACGACAGGTTTAAACACTGAAGCTTTCTTT

D: .
J: TRBJ1-2
size: .
V: TRBV5-6
CDR3: CASSLPTGYGYTF
DNA: TGTGCCAGCAGCCTACCGACAGGCTATGGCTACACCTTC

D: .
J: TRBJ1-2
size: many
V: TRBV12-3/TRBV12-4
CDR3: CASAPSRHLTQGNYGYTF
DNA: TGTGCCAGCGCCCCCTCACGGCACCTTACACAGGGAAACTATGGCTACACCTTC

D: .
J: TRBJ1-1
size: few
V: TRBV20-1
CDR3: CSARRGLLEAFF
DNA: TGCAGTGCTAGACGGGGACTGTTGGAAGCTTTCTTT

D: .
J: TRBJ1-2
size: .
V: TRBV28
CDR3: CASSRGGSSNYGYTF
DNA: TGTGCCAGCAGCCGGGGGGGCAGCTCTAACTATGGCTACACCTTC

D: .
J: TRBJ2-3
size: once
V: TRBV11-2
CDR3: CASSLGGFSTDTQYF
DNA: TGTGCCAGCAGCTTAGGGGGGTTCAGCACAGATACGCAGTATTTT

D: .
J: TRBJ2-7
size: few
V: TRBV7-9
CDR3: CASSLRGIEQYF
DNA: TGTGCCAGCAGCTTAAGAGGGATCGAGCAGTACTTC

D: TRBD1
J: TRBJ2-7
size: .
V: TRBV27
CDR3: CASSPQTGGAREQYF
DNA: TGTGCCAGCTCGCCTCAGACAGGGGGCGCGAGGGAGCAGTACTTC

D: .
J: TRBJ2-3
size: .
V: TRBV19
CDR3: CASSIQRSTDTQYF
DNA: TGTGCCAGTAGTATCCAGCGGTCCACAGATACGCAGTATTTT

D: .
J: TRBJ2-1
size: once
V: TRBV9
CDR3: CASSPRTDPYNEQFF
DNA: TGTGCCAGCAGCCCCCGGACAGACCCCTACAATGAGCAGTTCTTC

D: .
J: TRBJ1-1
size: few
V: TRBV6-1
CDR3: CASSGLLRRIGTEAFF
DNA: TGTGCCAGCAGTGGTTTACTCAGGAGGATAGGCACTGAAGCTTTCTTT

D: .
J: TRBJ1-6
size: .
V: TRBV7-9
CDR3: CASSLEGRTYNSPLHF
DNA: TGTGCCAGCAGCTTGGAGGGGAGGACCTATAATTCACCCCTCCACTTT

D: .
J: TRBJ1-3
size: few
V: TRBV7-6
CDR3: CAIRTDSGNTIYF
DNA: TGTGCCATTAGGACAGACTCTGGAAACACCATATATTTT

D: .
J: TRBJ2-3
size: few
V: TRBV12-3/TRBV12-4
CDR3: CASSLEGPTDTQYF
DNA: TGTGCCAGCAGTTTAGAGGGGCCGACAGATACGCAGTATTTT

D: TRBD2
J: TRBJ2-1
size: many
V: TRBV7-8
CDR3: CASSLGSGNNEQFF
DNA: TGTGCCAGCAGCTTAGGGAGCGGGAATAATGAGCAGTTCTTC

D: .
J: TRBJ1-1
size: few
V: TRBV7-8
CDR3: CASRHTPGGRITEAFF
DNA: TGTGCCAGCCGACATACCCCGGGGGGTAGGATCACTGAAGCTTTCTTT

D: .
J: TRBJ2-2
size: few
V: TRBV6-2/TRBV6-3
CDR3: CASSPTTSGTGELFF
DNA: TGTGCCAGCAGTCCGACGACTAGTGGCACCGGGGAGCTGTTTTTT

D: TRBD2
J: TRBJ2-1
size: .
V: TRBV11-2
CDR3: CASSLQSGRAREQFF
DNA: TGTGCCAGCAGCTTACAAAGCGGGAGGGCCCGAGAGCAGTTCTTC

D: .
J: TRBJ1-3
size: many
V: TRBV6-1
CDR3: CASSEAETRNTIYF
DNA: TGTGCCAGCAGTGAAGCCGAAACGAGAAACACCATATATTTT

D: .
J: TRBJ1-5
size: .
V: TRBV12-3/TRBV12-4
CDR3: CASSYTGNSNQPQHF
DNA: TGTGCCAGCAGTTACACAGGAAATAGCAATCAGCCCCAGCATTTT

D: .
J: TRBJ2-1
size: .
V: TRBV5-1
CDR3: CASSFGTRYNEQFF
DNA: TGCGCCAGCAGCTTCGGTACCCGGTACAATGAGCAGTTCTTC

D: .
J: TRBJ1-3
size: .
V: TRBV20-1
CDR3: CSAGNSPRKDTIYF
DNA: TGCAGTGCTGGCAACAGTCCTCGAAAGGACACCATATATTTT

D: TRBD1
J: TRBJ1-3
size: .
V: TRBV12-5
CDR3: CASGLLWPGQADGNTIYF
DNA: TGTGCTAGTGGTTTGTTGTGGCCCGGACAGGCCGATGGAAACACCATATATTTT

D: TRBD1
J: TRBJ2-2
size: few
V: TRBV2
CDR3: CASSSTSDRGQLFF
DNA: TGTGCCAGCAGTTCTACCTCGGACAGGGGGCAACTGTTTTTT

D: TRBD1
J: TRBJ2-1
size: many
V: TRBV7-2
CDR3: CASSPQGDEQFF
DNA: TGTGCCAGCAGCCCACAGGGGGATGAGCAGTTCTTC

D: TRBD1
J: TRBJ1-4
size: .
V: TRBV18
CDR3: CASSPGTGFNEKLFF
DNA: TGTGCCAGCTCACCCGGGACAGGGTTCAACGAAAAACTGTTTTTT

D: .
J: TRBJ2-3
size: .
V: TRBV7-2
CDR3: CASSFGTLYTDTQYF
DNA: TGTGCCAGCAGCTTCGGGACTCTCTACACAGATACGCAGTATTTT

D: TRBD1
J: TRBJ1-1
size: .
V: TRBV12-3/TRBV12-4
CDR3: CASSFVHRGRGLIRAFF
DNA: TGTGCCAGCAGTTTCGTACACAGGGGTAGGGGCTTGATTAGAGCTTTCTTT